These 19 T cell receptor beta chains share one sample of origin, sequenced in a study of blood T cells in healthy people across ages. For the second PCR, which ran for roughly 6 to 12 cycles, a sample-barcoded 5' primer and a J-beta primer mix were used. TCRdb processed the 5' RACE reads anew with MiXCR; each CDR3 protein has one entry. This repertoire shows 750,000 to 1,000,000 distinct CDR3 sequences, almost 30% found once; its top ten account for 10%. These data also featured in a second study, about T cells of mothers and their children.

The sequenced sample was blood. These receptors were taken from a woman between 35 and 50 years old in good health.

This clonotype was seen a handful of times. This sequence joins TRBV7-9 and TRBJ2-1; D remains unclear. The CDR3 is 14 residues long. V lost 5 bases to trimming and J lost 7 bases, with 15 bases between them. CDR1 is SEHNR, CDR2 FQNEAQ, per germline (reference sequence). The CDR3 sequence: CASSPTLSGNEQFF. The CDR3 DNA follows: TGTGCCAGCAGCCCGACTTTATCGGGTAATGAGCAGTTCTTC.

This clonotype has at least ten counts. This rearrangement joins TRBV27 to TRBJ2-5; TRBD1 aligns across 12 bases. The tail of the sequence fits TRBJ2-7 better, so the J call may be wrong. Germline V lookup: CDR1 MNHEY, CDR2 SMNVEV (reference sequence). This CDR3 comprises 15 residues. The CDR3 DNA sequence: TGTGCCAGCAGTGACGGGACAGGGGGCTCGGACGAGCAGTACTTC. The encoded protein is CASSDGTGGSDEQYF.

This chain joins TRBV12-3 or TRBV12-4 and TRBJ2-2; 8 bases map to TRBD1. Germline trimming cut 6 bases from V and 2 bases from J; bases unmatched to any gene: 5. The CDR3 has 15 amino acids. CDR3 DNA: TGTGCCAGCAGCCGCGGACAGGGCAACACCGGGGAGCTGTTTTTT. It specifies CASSRGQGNTGELFF.

This clonotype was observed a handful of times. The V and J genes are TRBV12-3 or TRBV12-4 and TRBJ1-5; no clear D gene. This CDR3 region has 14 residues. V gave up 2 bases and J gave up 4 bases, with 9 bases separating them. As DNA, the CDR3 is TGTGCCAGCAGTTTATGGGGAACTAATCAGCCCCAGCATTTT. This translates into CASSLWGTNQPQHF.

V usage is TRBV18 and J usage is TRBJ1-2; D perhaps matches TRBD1 (5 bases). Germline V gives CDR1 KGHSH, CDR2 LQKENI. This CDR3 is 15 amino acids long. V lost 4 bases, J lost 1 base, and 13 bases lay in between. CDR3 loop: CASSRFEGFNYGYTF. The CDR3 coding sequence is TGTGCCAGCTCACGGTTCGAGGGGTTTAACTATGGCTACACCTTC.

V is TRBV9 and J is TRBJ1-1; 7 bases align to TRBD1. CDR3 size: 13 residues. Germline V lookup: CDR1 SGDLS, CDR2 YYNGEE. The trim removed 3 bases at V and 4 bases at J, leaving 3 bases unmatched. For the CDR3, the DNA is TGTGCCAGCAGCGGACAGGGAAGCACTGAAGCTTTCTTT. It encodes CASSGQGSTEAFF.

This clonotype was observed at least ten times. This chain links TRBV7-2 with TRBJ2-5, with D possibly being TRBD2 (5 bases). The germline V and J ends were trimmed by 5 bases and 1 base, with 11 bases remaining between them. CDR3 length equals 14 residues. The germline gives CDR1 SGHTA, CDR2 FQGNSA. CDR3 nucleotides: TGTGCCAGCAGCCCTCAGGAGGTCCAAGAGACCCAGTACTTC. Protein: CASSPQEVQETQYF.

This clonotype was detected only a few times. With a much larger clone just one base away, this may be a read error. The rearrangement uses TRBV4-2 and TRBJ1-2, with a possible D match to TRBD1 (6 bases). The V end was cut by 0 bases, the J end by 6 bases, with 11 bases between. The germline V gene encodes CDR1 LGHNA and CDR2 YNFKEQ. The CDR3 is 14 amino acids. The CDR3: CASSQDQQGNGYTF. CDR3 coding DNA: TGTGCCAGCAGCCAAGATCAACAGGGCAATGGCTACACCTTC.

This clonotype was picked up many times. This clone may be a read error of a much larger clone one base away. This sequence joins TRBV6-5 and TRBJ2-5; no clear D gene. Germline CDR1 reads MNHEY; CDR2 reads SVGAGI. CDR3 length equals 11 residues. The V end was cut by 7 bases, the J end by 11 bases, with 14 bases between. The CDR3 here is CASTPHNEQYF. In DNA form, the CDR3 reads TGTGCCAGCACCCCACACAATGAGCAGTACTTC.

This clonotype was counted only a few times. A much larger clone differs from this one at a single base, so this may be a read error. The chain carries TRBV4-3 and TRBJ1-2, with 8 bases aligning to TRBD1. Germline CDR1 LGHNA, CDR2 YSLEER. The CDR3 loop spans 16 amino acids. The CDR3 loop is CASSQSSTGALYGCTF. In nucleotides, the CDR3 is TGCGCCAGCAGCCAATCTTCGACAGGGGCCCTTTATGGCTGCACCTTC.

The genes are TRBV27 and TRBJ2-3, with D unresolved. Per germline, CDR1 MNHEY and CDR2 SMNVEV (reference sequence). Deletions cut 3 bases from V and 0 bases from J, with 13 bases between. The CDR3 contains 16 residues. CDR3 region: CASSLSPVSSTDTQYF. The CDR3 DNA reads TGTGCCAGCAGTTTGAGTCCCGTTAGTAGCACAGATACGCAGTATTTT.

The genes are TRBV5-8 and TRBJ2-1; D remains unclear. The CDR3 contains 16 residues. The germline gives CDR1 SGHTS, CDR2 YDEGEE. The V gene lost 4 bases and the J gene lost 0 bases, with 14 bases spanning the gap. CDR3 DNA: TGTGCCAGCAGCCCAGGTTTGGGGATCTCCTACAATGAGCAGTTCTTC. Translation: CASSPGLGISYNEQFF.

This clonotype has just a few counts. The CDR3 sequence: CSARFSWAGQGRTEAFF. CDR3 bases: TGCAGTGCTAGATTTTCATGGGCCGGACAGGGTAGGACTGAAGCTTTCTTT. The V and J genes are TRBV20-1 and TRBJ1-1; 8 bases fit TRBD1. V trimming: 2 bases; J trimming: 5 bases; junction bases outside the gene matches: 16. This CDR3 is 17 amino acids long. Per germline, CDR1 DFQATT and CDR2 SNEGSKA (reference sequence).

This clonotype was counted a few times. The chain uses TRBV18 and TRBJ2-7; 8 bases map to TRBD1. The length of the CDR3 is 15 residues. After removal of 2 bases from V and 4 bases from J, the junction contained 7 bases not matched to a gene. Looked up from germline, CDR1 is KGHSH and CDR2 is LQKENI. Here the CDR3 reads CASSPGAGGLYEQYF. For the CDR3, the DNA is TGTGCCAGCTCACCAGGGGCAGGGGGCCTATACGAGCAGTACTTC. The whole variable domain, remainder taken from reference TRBV18 and TRBJ2-7, is NAGVMQNPRHLVRRRGQEARLRCSPMKGHSHVYWYRQLPEEGLKFMVYLQKENIIDESGMPKERFSAEFPKEGPSILRIQQVVRGDSAAYFCASSPGAGGLYEQYFGPGTRLTVT.

This clonotype was counted a few times. The J gene is TRBJ2-1, the V gene TRBV6-2 or TRBV6-3, with 10 bases fitting TRBD2. This CDR3 contains 15 residues. The ends lost 11 bases at V and 5 bases at J; junction bases unmatched: 12. Germline CDR1 and CDR2: MNHEY and SVGEGT. This CDR3 reads CAGSTLAGANNEQFF. As DNA, the CDR3 is TGTGCCGGATCGACTCTAGCGGGGGCTAACAATGAGCAGTTCTTC.

This clonotype showed up many times. The chain couples TRBV6-5 to TRBJ2-7; D remains unclear. V gave up 6 bases and J gave up 7 bases, with 10 bases separating them. The germline CDR1 and CDR2 sequences are MNHEY and SVGAGI. This CDR3 region has 11 residues. The CDR3 DNA is TGTGCCAGCAGGTGGCTGGAGGAGCAGTACTTC. This encodes CASRWLEEQYF.

In its sample, this clonotype was seen many times. V gene TRBV7-2 combines with J gene TRBJ2-1; 15 nucleotides align to TRBD2. The CDR3 spans 15 residues. Trimming at V came to 4 bases and at J to 7 bases, leaving 2 bases not matched to a gene. Per germline, CDR1 SGHTA and CDR2 FQGNSA. The CDR3, as DNA: TGTGCCAGCAGCTCTGGACTAGCGGGGGGGAATGAGCAGTTCTTC. As protein: CASSSGLAGGNEQFF.

The rearrangement joins TRBV12-3 or TRBV12-4 to TRBJ2-7, with TRBD2 matching over 11 bases. V was pared by 6 bases and J by 2 bases, with 6 bases of the junction left unmatched. The CDR3 is 15 residues long. CDR3 bases: TGTGCCAGCAGACCTACTAGCGGGGGTCCCTACGAGCAGTACTTC. Translating gives CASRPTSGGPYEQYF.

To note about this clonotype: It may be a read error: a sequence one base away is much more abundant. The V call is TRBV12-3 or TRBV12-4, the J call TRBJ2-6, with a tentative D call TRBD2 (7 bases). The CDR3 is 14 residues long. This CDR3 is CASSHPAGANVPTF. Written as DNA, the CDR3 is TGTGCCAGCAGCCATCCGGCGGGGGCCAACGTCCCGACTTTC.